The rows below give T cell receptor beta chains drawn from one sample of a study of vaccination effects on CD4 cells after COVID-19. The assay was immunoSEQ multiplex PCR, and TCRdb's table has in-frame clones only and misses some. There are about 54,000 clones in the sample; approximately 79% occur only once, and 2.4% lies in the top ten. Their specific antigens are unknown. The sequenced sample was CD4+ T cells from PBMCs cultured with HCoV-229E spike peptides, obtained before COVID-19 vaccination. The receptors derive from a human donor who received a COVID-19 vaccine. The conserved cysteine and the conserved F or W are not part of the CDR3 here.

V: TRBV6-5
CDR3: ASSYSGDPGNSPLH

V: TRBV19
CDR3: ASRQGATSEAF

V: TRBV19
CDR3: ASTPRRGTGELF

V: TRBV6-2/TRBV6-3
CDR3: ASRLMASGGTDTQY

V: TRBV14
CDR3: ASSQVGTQY

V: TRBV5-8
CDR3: ASSREGGADYGYT

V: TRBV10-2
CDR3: ASSYDRVNTEAF

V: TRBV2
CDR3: ASWGFQETQY

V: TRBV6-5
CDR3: ASSWGTSGGRETQY

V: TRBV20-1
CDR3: SARKPYGYT

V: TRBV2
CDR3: ASSLLDRGQSGYT

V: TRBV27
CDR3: ASSLLYPGQGVYGYT

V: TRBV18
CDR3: ASSGQGTDTQY

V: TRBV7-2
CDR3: ASSLEVHNSPLH

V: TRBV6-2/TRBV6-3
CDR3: ASSYGGIGGGYT

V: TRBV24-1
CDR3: ATSDFRTPYGYT

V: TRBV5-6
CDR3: ASSWQGAAYNEQF

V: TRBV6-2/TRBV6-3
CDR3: ASSFTPGRGATNEKLF

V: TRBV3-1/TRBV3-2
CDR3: ASSQGLASGQETQY

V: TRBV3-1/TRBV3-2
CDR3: ASSPATSGGANTQY

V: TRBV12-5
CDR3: ASGLETSTDTQY

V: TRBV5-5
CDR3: ASSLIPGGANIQY

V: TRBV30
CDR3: AWSFLAGGELF

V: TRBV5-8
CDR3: ASPAWGPNTEAF

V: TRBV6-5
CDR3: ASSSFYEQF

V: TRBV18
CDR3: ASSLSGDRVNTIY

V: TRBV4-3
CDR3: ASSQEGTGRETQY

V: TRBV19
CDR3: ASSNRARDTQY

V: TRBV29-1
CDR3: SFSGAWGETQY

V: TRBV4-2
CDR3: ASSHGQLNTEAF

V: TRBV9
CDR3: ASSVGSAGGVISGKTEAF

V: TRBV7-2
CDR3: ASGNRDRGSRGRF

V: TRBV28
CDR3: ASSLGLGQLNTDTQY

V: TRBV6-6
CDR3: ASSQRDLSSYNSPLH

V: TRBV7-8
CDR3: ASSFSTSGGRAQY

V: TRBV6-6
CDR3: ASSYFGDQPQH

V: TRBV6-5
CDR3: ASSMSGVQETQY

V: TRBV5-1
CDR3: ASSLISPAVNEKLF

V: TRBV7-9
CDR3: ASSLAGTASSYNSPLH

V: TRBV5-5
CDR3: ASSGDGRGVYGYT

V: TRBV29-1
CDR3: SVGPQGVDGYT

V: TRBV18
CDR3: ASSPLSPQNTEAF

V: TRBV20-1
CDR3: SASTGAAGELF

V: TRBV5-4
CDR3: ASSPDWGGSDTQY

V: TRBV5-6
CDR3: ASSQDGSGANVLT

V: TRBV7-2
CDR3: ASSLARGSETQY

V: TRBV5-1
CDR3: ASSPILAGGQETQY

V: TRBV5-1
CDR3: ASSLDPNTGELF

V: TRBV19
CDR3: ASSTQDSRFT

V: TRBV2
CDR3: ASTGPGTGELF

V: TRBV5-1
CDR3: ASSLGGQRRETQY

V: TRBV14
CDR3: ASSQTRRGETQY

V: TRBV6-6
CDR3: ASSKQAMNTEAF

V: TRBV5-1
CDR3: ASSLGTNWGYT

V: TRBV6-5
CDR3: ASYSGGTTGELF